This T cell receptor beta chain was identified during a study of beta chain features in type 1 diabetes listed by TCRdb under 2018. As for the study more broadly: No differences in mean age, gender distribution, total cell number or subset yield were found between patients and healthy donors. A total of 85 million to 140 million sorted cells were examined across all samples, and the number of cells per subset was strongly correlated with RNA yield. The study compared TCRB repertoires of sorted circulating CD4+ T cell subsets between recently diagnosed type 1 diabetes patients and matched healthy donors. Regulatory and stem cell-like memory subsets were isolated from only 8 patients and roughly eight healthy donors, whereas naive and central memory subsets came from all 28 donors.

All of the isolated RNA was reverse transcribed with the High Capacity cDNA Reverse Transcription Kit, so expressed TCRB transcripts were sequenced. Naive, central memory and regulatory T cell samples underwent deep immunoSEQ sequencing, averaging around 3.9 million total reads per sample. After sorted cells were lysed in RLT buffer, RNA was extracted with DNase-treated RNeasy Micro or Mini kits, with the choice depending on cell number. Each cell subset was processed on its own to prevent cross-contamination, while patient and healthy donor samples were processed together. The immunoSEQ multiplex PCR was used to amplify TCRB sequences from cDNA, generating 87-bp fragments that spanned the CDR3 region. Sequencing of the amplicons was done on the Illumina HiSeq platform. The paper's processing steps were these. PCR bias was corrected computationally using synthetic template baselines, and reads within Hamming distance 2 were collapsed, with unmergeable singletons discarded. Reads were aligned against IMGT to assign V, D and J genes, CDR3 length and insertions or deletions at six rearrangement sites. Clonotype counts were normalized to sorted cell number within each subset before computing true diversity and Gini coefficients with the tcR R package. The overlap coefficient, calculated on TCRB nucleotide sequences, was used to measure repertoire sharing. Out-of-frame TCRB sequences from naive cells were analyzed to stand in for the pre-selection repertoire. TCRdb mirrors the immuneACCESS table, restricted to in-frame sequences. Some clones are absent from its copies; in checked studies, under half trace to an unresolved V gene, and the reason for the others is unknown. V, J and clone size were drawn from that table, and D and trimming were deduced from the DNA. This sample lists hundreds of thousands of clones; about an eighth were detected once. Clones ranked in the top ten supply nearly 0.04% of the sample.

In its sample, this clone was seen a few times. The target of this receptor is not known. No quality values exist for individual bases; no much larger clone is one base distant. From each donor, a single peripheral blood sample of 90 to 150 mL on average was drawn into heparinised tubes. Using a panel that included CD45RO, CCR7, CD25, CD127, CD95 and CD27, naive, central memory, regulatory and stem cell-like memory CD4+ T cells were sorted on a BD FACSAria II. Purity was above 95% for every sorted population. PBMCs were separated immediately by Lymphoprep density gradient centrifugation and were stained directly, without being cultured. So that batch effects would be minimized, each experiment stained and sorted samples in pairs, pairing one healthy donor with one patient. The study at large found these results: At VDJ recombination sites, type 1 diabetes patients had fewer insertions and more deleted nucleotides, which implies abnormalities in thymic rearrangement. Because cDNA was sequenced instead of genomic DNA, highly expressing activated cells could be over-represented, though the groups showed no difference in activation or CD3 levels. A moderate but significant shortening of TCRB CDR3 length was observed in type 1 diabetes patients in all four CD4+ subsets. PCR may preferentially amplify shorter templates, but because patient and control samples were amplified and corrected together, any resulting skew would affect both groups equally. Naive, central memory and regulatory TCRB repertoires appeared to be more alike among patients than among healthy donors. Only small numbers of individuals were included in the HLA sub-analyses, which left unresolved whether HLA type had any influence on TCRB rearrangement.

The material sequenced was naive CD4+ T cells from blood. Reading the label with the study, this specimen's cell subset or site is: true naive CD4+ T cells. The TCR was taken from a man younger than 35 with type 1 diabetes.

The DNA sequence reads TGTGCCACCAGCAGAGATGACTTAGCGGGGGGACGGAAAATCAATGAGCAGTTCTTC. Its translation is CATSRDDLAGGRKINEQFF. This chain is built from TRBV15 and TRBJ2-1; 10 central bases correspond to TRBD2. Trimming leaves V shorter by 0 bases and J shorter by 6 bases, with the junction holding 14 bases beyond the gene matches. CDR1 and CDR2, per the germline V gene (reference sequence), are LNHNV and YYDKDF. The CDR3 numbers 19 residues from cysteine through phenylalanine. Just CDR3 DNA is preserved here, 57 bases in frame from base 1.